These T cell receptor beta chains were read from a single sample in a study of control samples from healthy donors and cancer patients. Profiled with immunoSEQ multiplex PCR; TCRdb holds only in-frame clones, not every one. The sample holds about 130,000 clones, more than 75% seen once. Sequenced sample: blood. These receptors came from a man aged 18-30 years in good health. CDR3s include the opening cysteine and the closing phenylalanine or tryptophan. The order of the fields is V gene, D gene, J gene, CDR3 protein, CDR3 DNA. The D gene is left open where the match is weak.

TRBV6-6	TRBD2	TRBJ2-1	CAGGGDSYNEQFF	TGTGCCGGGGGGGGAGATAGTTACAATGAGCAGTTCTTC
TRBV5-1	-	TRBJ1-2	CASSLGRVGGYTF	TGCGCCAGCAGCTTGGGCAGGGTGGGTGGCTACACCTTC
TRBV6-6	-	TRBJ1-5	CASTQGNREGNQPQHF	TGTGCCAGCACCCAGGGGAACAGGGAAGGCAATCAGCCCCAGCATTTT
TRBV3-1/TRBV3-2	-	TRBJ2-5	CASSQDLWGLQETQYF	TGTGCCAGCAGCCAAGATTTATGGGGCTTACAAGAGACCCAGTACTTC
TRBV15	-	TRBJ2-4	CATSRQRGDIQYF	TGTGCCACCAGCAGGCAACGGGGTGACATTCAGTACTTC
TRBV6-5	TRBD1	TRBJ1-1	CASSPGQEKAFF	TGTGCCAGCAGCCCGGGACAGGAAAAAGCTTTCTTT
TRBV9	-	TRBJ1-2	CASSIDSGYGYTF	TGTGCCAGCAGCATCGACAGCGGCTATGGCTACACCTTC
TRBV6-5	TRBD1	TRBJ1-5	CASSRQGRSNQPQHF	TGTGCCAGCAGTAGACAGGGAAGGTCCAATCAGCCCCAGCATTTT
TRBV6-6	TRBD2	TRBJ2-1	CASIIAGAGNEQFF	TGTGCCAGCATCATAGCGGGGGCGGGCAATGAGCAGTTCTTC
TRBV18	-	TRBJ1-1	CASSPDSTGNTEAFF	TGTGCCAGCTCACCAGACTCCACAGGTAACACTGAAGCTTTCTTT